This T cell receptor (beta chain) is drawn from a study of blood T cell repertoires in COVID-19. Study overall: Samples representing acute and convalescent COVID-19 were sourced from the United States, Italy and Spain. The cDNA or gDNA used as material had been derived from T cells, B-cell-depleted T cells, or PBMCs.

Assay used: immunoSEQ multiplex PCR; TCRdb lists only in-frame clones, some missing. The sample includes under 250,000 clones, around four fifths of them seen just once. The V end was cut by 1 base, the J end by 6 bases, with 8 bases between. Germline assignment: CDR1 SGHDT and CDR2 YYEEEE. The CDR3 consists of 13 residues. The chain employs TRBV5-6 and TRBJ1-5, with D perhaps TRBD1 (5 bases). The receptor's source is an older woman with active or convalescent COVID-19. The sample comprised peripheral blood. The CDR3 DNA is TGTGCCAGCAGCTTGATTGGGGCTCAGCCCCAGCATTTT. Encoded protein: CASSLIGAQPQHF.